The 14 T cell receptor beta chains below were found in one sample sequenced in a study of T cells after somatic rescue of genetic block. Some clones are missing from TCRdb's copy, which holds only in-frame ones; the method was immunoSEQ multiplex PCR. Altogether 85,000 to 90,000 clones are present, about 87% being singletons, with the ten largest covering 1.5% to 2%. Sequenced sample: peripheral blood mononuclear cells (PBMCs). These receptor sequences come from a young woman.

The genes are TRBV28 and TRBJ2-5, with 8 bases fitting TRBD1. Germline loops: CDR1 MDHEN, CDR2 SYDVKM. The CDR3 runs 15 residues. V gave up 2 bases and J gave up 5 bases; unmatched junction bases: 7. CDR3 region: CASSLSGRGQETQYF. CDR3 bases: TGTGCCAGCAGTTTAAGTGGCAGGGGGCAGGAGACCCAGTACTTC.

V and J are TRBV27 and TRBJ2-7; D possibly corresponds to TRBD1 (6 bases). The CDR3 totals 15 residues. Germline V gene lookup returns CDR1 MNHEY and CDR2 SMNVEV (reference sequence). V lost 5 bases, J lost 1 base, and 15 bases lay in between. CDR3 sequence: CASSPSRGASYEQYF. The CDR3 DNA reads TGTGCCAGCAGTCCTAGCAGGGGCGCATCCTACGAGCAGTACTTC.

This sequence joins TRBV2 and TRBJ2-3; D is tentatively TRBD1 or TRBD2 (5 bases each). Per the germline V gene, CDR1 is SNHLY and CDR2 is FYNNEI. Trimming took 7 bases from V and 6 from J, leaving 17 bases between them. CDR3 length equals 14 residues. In nucleotides, the CDR3 is TGTGCCAGCACTAAGGGTGGGACCTTTGATACGCAGTATTTT. Residues: CASTKGGTFDTQYF.

This chain links TRBV7-8 with TRBJ2-2, with 8 bases matching TRBD2. Germline V gene lookup returns CDR1 SGHVS and CDR2 FQNEAQ. The CDR3 spans 17 residues. Losses at the gene ends were 2 bases for V and 6 bases for J; bases not matched to a gene: 11. The CDR3 coding sequence is TGTGCCAGCAGCTTATTTTTCCTAGCGGGTTCGGCCGGGGAGCTGTTTTTT. Amino acids: CASSLFFLAGSAGELFF.

CDR3 in DNA: TGTGCCAGCAGCCAGGACTATGGCTACACCTTC. It codes for CASSQDYGYTF. The chain joins TRBV2 to TRBJ1-2; D gene uncertain. The length of the CDR3 is 11 residues. V was clipped by 6 bases and J by 3 bases, with 5 bases between them. Germline CDR1 is SNHLY and CDR2 is FYNNEI.

The chain employs TRBV28 and TRBJ2-5, with 10 nucleotides matching TRBD1. The CDR3 is made up of 14 amino acids. The V segment lost 5 bases and the J segment 12 bases; nucleotides outside the gene matches: 12. Looked up from germline, CDR1 is MDHEN and CDR2 is SYDVKM. The chain's CDR3 is CASSIGDRGSGKYF. Here the CDR3 DNA reads TGTGCCAGCAGTATTGGGGACAGGGGCAGCGGGAAGTACTTC.

This sequence joins TRBV27 and TRBJ1-5; 8 bases align to TRBD1. Germline V gives CDR1 MNHEY, CDR2 SMNVEV (reference sequence). There are 12 residues in the CDR3. The trim removed 8 bases at V and 11 bases at J, leaving 8 bases unmatched. The CDR3 DNA reads TGTGCCAGCCGTAACCGACAGGGGTCCCAGCATTTT. This sequence encodes CASRNRQGSQHF.

This clone was seen only a few times. This CDR3 is also generated by other DNA sequences in the sample. The chain links TRBV6-1 to TRBJ1-1; D uncertain. The CDR3 sequence is 13 residues long. Germline V gene data show CDR1 as MNHNS and CDR2 as SASEGT. Trimming took off 2 bases at V and 1 base at J, with 5 bases between the two ends. The CDR3 protein is CASSEKENTEAFF. The CDR3 nucleotides are TGTGCCAGCAGTGAAAAGGAGAACACTGAAGCTTTCTTT.

CDR3 coding DNA: TGTGCCAGCAGTCGAGCGGGAGCCCCCTACGAGCAGTACTTC. Translation gives CASSRAGAPYEQYF. The chain links TRBV27 to TRBJ2-7, with TRBD2 identical over 8 bases. The CDR3 contains 14 residues. The germline V gene encodes CDR1 MNHEY and CDR2 SMNVEV (reference sequence). V was pared by 5 bases and J by 2 bases, with 5 bases of the junction left unmatched.

The chain uses TRBV7-8 and TRBJ2-1; D is ambiguous. CDR1 and CDR2 from the germline V gene are SGHVS and FQNEAQ. With 9 bases removed from V and 0 bases from J, the gap between germline ends came to 9 bases. This CDR3 contains 13 residues. In DNA form, the CDR3 reads TGTGCCAGTAGAGTAAGCTCCTACAATGAGCAGTTCTTC. Its protein product is CASRVSSYNEQFF.

This chain joins TRBV27 and TRBJ2-5; D not certain. V shed 5 bases and J shed 5 bases, with 12 bases lying between them. From germline, CDR1 is MNHEY and CDR2 SMNVEV (reference sequence). The CDR3 has 13 residues. CDR3 coding DNA: TGTGCCAGCAGTCTTCCGCGGTCGGAGACCCAGTACTTC. It codes for CASSLPRSETQYF.

The chain joins TRBV10-1 to TRBJ1-1; D might be TRBD1 (6 bases). V was trimmed by 6 bases and J by 1 base, leaving 9 bases between them. The CDR3 is 13 amino acids. From germline, CDR1 is WNHNN and CDR2 SYGVQD (reference sequence). The CDR3 sequence is CASSETGNTEAFF. CDR3 DNA sequence: TGCGCCAGCAGCGAGACAGGGAACACTGAAGCTTTCTTT.

The chain uses TRBV7-6 and TRBJ2-1; 14 bases fit TRBD2. The CDR3 consists of 17 residues. V lost 5 bases to trimming and J lost 8 bases; unmatched junction nucleotides: 11. Germline values: CDR1 SGHVS, CDR2 FNYEAQ. In DNA, the CDR3 is TGTGCCAGCAGCCTCGCCGGGACTAGCGGGAGTTACCATGAGCAGTTCTTC. Its translation: CASSLAGTSGSYHEQFF. The full variable domain, completed using reference TRBV7-6 and TRBJ2-1, is GAGVSQSPRYKVTKRGQDVALRCDPISGHVSLYWYRQALGQGPEFLTYFNYEAQQDKSGLPNDRFSAERPEGSISTLTIQRTEQRDSAMYRCASSLAGTSGSYHEQFFGPGTRLTVL.

The CDR3 is CASSAGLAGVETQYF. The CDR3 nucleotides read TGTGCCAGTAGTGCAGGACTAGCGGGAGTAGAGACCCAGTACTTC. The gene calls are TRBV19 and TRBJ2-5, with TRBD2 matching 13 bases. Germline CDR1 is LNHDA and CDR2 is SQIVND (reference sequence). The CDR3 totals 15 residues. The V segment lost 5 bases and the J segment 4 bases; nucleotides outside the gene matches: 4.